Listed below are T cell receptor beta chains from one sample, sequenced in a study of CD8+CD57+ T cells in acquired aplastic anemia. TCRdb called the reads again in MiXCR, with one record for every CDR3 protein. The sample records 95,000 to 120,000 distinct CDR3 sequences, roughly 51% being singletons. Sequencing used sorted CD4+, CD8+, or CD8+CD57+ T cells (not recorded which) from PBMCs. Receptor source: a human donor in good health, serving as a control. The CDR3 runs from the conserved cysteine through the conserved F or W. The D gene is left open where the match is weak. Clone size, where shown, is once, few, many, or a class for clones that have expanded.

D,J,size,V,DNA,CDR3
TRBD1,TRBJ2-6,NA,TRBV20-1,TGCAGTGCTAGAGGTACCGGGACAGAATACAGCTCTGGGGCCAACGTCCTGACTTTC,CSARGTGTEYSSGANVLTF
NA,TRBJ2-5,many,TRBV2,TGTGCCAGCAGTGATCTCAGTTGGGAGACCCAGTACTTC,CASSDLSWETQYF
NA,TRBJ2-1,NA,TRBV20-1,TGCAGTGCCATACAGCCCTCCTACAATGAGCAGTTCTTC,CSAIQPSYNEQFF
TRBD1,TRBJ2-7,NA,TRBV5-1,TGCGCCAGCGCCTGGACAGGGGGAGCGGTAGGCTACGAGCAGTACTTC,CASAWTGGAVGYEQYF
NA,TRBJ1-2,few,TRBV2,TGTGCCAGCAGATTGACGGCGATCTATGGCTACACCTTC,CASRLTAIYGYTF
NA,TRBJ1-2,NA,TRBV4-1,TGCGCCAGCAGCCAAGATCACGACGATTTCTATGGCTACACCTTC,CASSQDHDDFYGYTF
NA,TRBJ2-3,NA,TRBV5-5,TGTGCCAGCAGCCCCGGACAGAGCACAGATACGCAGTATTTT,CASSPGQSTDTQYF
NA,TRBJ1-2,NA,TRBV7-2,TGTGCCAGTAGTATCGCAGACAGGCGGAGCTATGGCTACACCTTC,CASSIADRRSYGYTF
NA,TRBJ1-1,few,TRBV2,TGTGCCAGCAGACTCTCGACCGGGAGGGTGGCTTTCTTT,CASRLSTGRVAFF
TRBD1,TRBJ1-1,NA,TRBV7-2,TGTGCCAGCAGCAGTGACAGGGGATCCACTGAAGCTTTCTTT,CASSSDRGSTEAFF
NA,TRBJ1-1,NA,TRBV2,TGTGCCAGCAGTGGAGGACGGATGAACACTGAAGCTTTCTTT,CASSGGRMNTEAFF
NA,TRBJ2-5,many,TRBV20-1,TGCAGTCCTTGGGAGACTTTTCAAGAGACCCAGTACTTC,CSPWETFQETQYF